Listed below are T cell receptor beta chains from one sample, sequenced in a study of T cell repertoires and HLA-DP antigens. For these receptors, no antigen is known. Clones were sequenced by immunoSEQ multiplex PCR, and TCRdb holds only the in-frame ones, with some missing. The sample includes fewer than 95,000 clones, around nine tenths of them seen just once. Input material: CD4+ T cells from PBMCs. These receptors were taken from a man aged 50-59 years in good health and CMV-seronegative. The CDR3 runs from the conserved cysteine through the conserved F or W. The order of the fields is CDR3 length, J gene, V gene, CDR3 protein.

15 | TRBJ1-2 | TRBV6-5 | CASSYSQTGNYGYTF
14 | TRBJ1-2 | TRBV7-8 | CASSLDGRNYGYTF
17 | TRBJ2-1 | TRBV25-1 | CASSPTGTTSSYNEQFF
15 | TRBJ2-1 | TRBV19 | CASSIWAGGYNEQFF
13 | TRBJ1-1 | TRBV14 | CASTYAGDTEAFF
13 | TRBJ2-7 | TRBV19 | CASSTGLSYEQYF
15 | TRBJ1-4 | TRBV2 | CASRGDRGRDEKLFF
16 | TRBJ1-3 | TRBV5-1 | CASSRTGGNSGNTIYF
13 | TRBJ2-5 | TRBV7-2 | CASSLVSGETQYF
16 | TRBJ2-1 | TRBV18 | CASSLAAESSYNEQFF
14 | TRBJ1-1 | TRBV4-3 | CASSQEKGAPRAFF
15 | TRBJ2-1 | TRBV6-5 | CASLQRGGTYNEQFF
15 | TRBJ2-1 | TRBV5-1 | CASSSSTSGNTRWFF
14 | TRBJ2-3 | TRBV7-2 | CASSLGGAVDTQYF
15 | TRBJ1-1 | TRBV6-6 | CASRGQRPLNTEAFF
15 | TRBJ1-1 | TRBV2 | CASSPTGGRYTEAFF
13 | TRBJ1-2 | TRBV6-5 | CASSQDGDYGYTF
13 | TRBJ2-1 | TRBV11-1 | CASSLRQLNEQFF
14 | TRBJ1-1 | TRBV19 | CASRVDRVNTEAFF
15 | TRBJ2-7 | TRBV27 | CASSRTSGTWNEQYF
15 | TRBJ1-5 | TRBV6-1 | CASSEGAGTWQPQHF
12 | TRBJ2-7 | TRBV5-1 | CASSLDRDEQYF
16 | TRBJ2-1 | TRBV19 | CASSRNQGAQIGEQFF
15 | TRBJ2-1 | TRBV18 | CASSPRAGSYNEQFF
17 | TRBJ2-7 | TRBV7-9 | CASSYSTGTSPTYEQYF
17 | TRBJ1-5 | TRBV4-2 | CASSQQDIAQYNQPQHF
13 | TRBJ2-3 | TRBV11-3 | CASKRGSTDTQYF
19 | TRBJ2-2 | TRBV7-2 | CASSLSGLAGGTNTGELFF
16 | TRBJ2-1 | TRBV19 | CASSMYVGGGYNEQFF
15 | TRBJ2-3 | TRBV7-9 | CASSRGGAGLDTQYF
13 | TRBJ2-5 | TRBV28 | CASSSTNGETQYF
13 | TRBJ2-7 | TRBV11-1 | CASSFPPQNEQYF
13 | . | TRBV7-6 | CASSPRTAYEQYF
13 | TRBJ1-1 | TRBV29-1 | CSVVGTQASEAFF
13 | TRBJ1-2 | TRBV5-4 | CASSNGPVYGYTF
15 | TRBJ2-7 | TRBV5-4 | CASSLGTGGPYEQYF
15 | TRBJ2-2 | TRBV6-5 | CASGSWRTSTGELFF
17 | TRBJ1-3 | TRBV2 | CASSEGTGRFSGNTIYF
13 | TRBJ1-1 | TRBV19 | CASNQRENTEAFF
17 | TRBJ2-7 | TRBV5-8 | CASSLGGPSSSSYEQYF
13 | TRBJ2-7 | TRBV7-9 | CASSLVRGDEQYF
13 | TRBJ2-1 | TRBV11-2 | CASSTGTSSEQFF
13 | TRBJ1-5 | TRBV27 | CASSFGGLQPQHF
11 | TRBJ2-7 | TRBV20-1 | CSASLIYEQYF
17 | TRBJ1-5 | TRBV7-8 | CASSFQGRAFSNQPQHF
11 | TRBJ1-5 | TRBV28 | CATSSNQPQHF
16 | TRBJ1-5 | TRBV5-3 | CARSPPEGGVNQPQHF
17 | TRBJ1-2 | TRBV27 | CASSDLGSAGVASGYTF
15 | TRBJ2-3 | TRBV27 | CASGEPNGGTDTQYF
14 | TRBJ1-1 | TRBV11-3 | CASSLGGVDTEAFF
17 | TRBJ1-6 | TRBV28 | CASSLFARSSYNSPLHF
14 | TRBJ1-6 | TRBV7-3 | CASSSGDYNSPLHF
14 | TRBJ2-5 | TRBV30 | CAWSPGRAQETQYF
14 | TRBJ2-5 | TRBV7-2 | CASSLGRIQETQYF
14 | TRBJ1-2 | TRBV18 | CASSPGTGNLGYTF
15 | TRBJ1-1 | TRBV7-6 | CASSLRGQMNTEAFF
15 | TRBJ2-1 | TRBV7-2 | CASSTGQGTFYEQFF
17 | TRBJ2-7 | TRBV13 | CASSLGVTGQVSYEQYF
16 | TRBJ2-1 | TRBV4-2 | CASSQGGTRSDNEQFF